The 21 T cell receptor beta chains given below trace back to one sample, sequenced in a study of spatial heterogeneity in lung cancer. TCRdb re-derived calls from the 5' RACE reads in MiXCR, one entry per CDR3 protein. The data contain approximately 3,000 distinct CDR3 sequences, approximately 7% of them seen just once; the ten biggest clones take up over 15%. Documented time point: sample taken at primary tumor resection. Sample: normal lung tissue next to the tumor, taken at surgery. The origin of the receptors is a male donor with early-stage non-small cell lung cancer.

This clonotype qualifies as medium-sized. CDR3 amino acids: CASSSGTSGSTEQFF. For the CDR3, the DNA is TGTGCCAGCAGCTCGGGGACTAGCGGGAGTACTGAGCAGTTCTTC. The chain uses TRBV7-3 and TRBJ2-1; 14 nucleotides match TRBD2. CDR3 length equals 15 residues. Trimming at V came to 4 bases and at J to 9 bases, leaving 5 bases not matched to a gene. Germline V gives CDR1 SGHTA, CDR2 FQGTGA. The full variable domain, in which reference TRBV7-3 and TRBJ2-1 provide the parts outside the CDR3, is GAGVSQTPSNKVTEKGKYVELRCDPISGHTALYWYRQSLGQGPEFLIYFQGTGAADDSGLPNDRFFAVRPEGSVSTLKIQRTERGDSAVYLCASSSGTSGSTEQFFGPGTRLTVL.

This clonotype was counted ten times or more. This chain connects TRBV28 to TRBJ2-5, with TRBD2 matching over 7 bases. Looked up from germline, CDR1 is MDHEN and CDR2 is SYDVKM. The J segment lost 5 bases and the V segment lost 2 bases, leaving 2 bases of the junction unmatched. The CDR3 sequence is 13 residues long. The CDR3 nucleotides are TGTGCCAGCAGTTTAGGGGGGGTGGAGACCCAGTACTTC. Translating gives CASSLGGVETQYF.

This clonotype was seen a few times. This chain joins TRBV29-1 and TRBJ2-7; D may be TRBD1 (5 bases). This CDR3 has 12 residues. CDR1 is SQVTM, CDR2 ANQGSEA, per germline. Trimming removed 4 bases from V and 2 bases from J, with 9 bases in between. The CDR3 reads CSVGTFAYEQYF. DNA for the CDR3: TGCAGCGTTGGGACATTTGCCTACGAGCAGTACTTC.

In its sample, this clonotype was seen many times. Its ends do not fully match the called genes, so a read error is possible. This chain uses TRBV7-7 with TRBJ2-1; no clear D gene. This CDR3 has 13 residues. The germline gives CDR1 SSHAT, CDR2 FNYEAQ (reference sequence). In nucleotides, the CDR3 is TGTGCTAGCAGCTTAGGTACGGTCCATGAGCAGTTCTTC. It encodes CASSLGTVHEQFF.

This clonotype ranks as medium-sized (0.01 to 0.1%). The chain carries TRBV28 and TRBJ1-2; TRBD1 is a possible D gene (5 bases). There are 17 residues in the CDR3. V gave up 3 bases and J gave up 3 bases, with 20 bases separating them. CDR1 MDHEN and CDR2 SYDVKM come from the germline V gene. Here the CDR3 DNA reads TGTGCCAGCAGTTTGAAGCCCAGGGCAGGGATAGACTATGGCTACACCTTC. It encodes CASSLKPRAGIDYGYTF.

This clonotype is classed as medium-sized. This chain joins TRBV7-3 and TRBJ2-6; TRBD1 matches at 9 bases. The length of the CDR3 is 17 residues. The germline gives CDR1 SGHTA, CDR2 FQGTGA. J lost 4 bases, V lost 1 base, and 5 bases had no gene match. The CDR3 is CASSLRDRVDGANVLTF. The CDR3 DNA reads as TGTGCCAGCAGCTTAAGGGACAGGGTGGACGGGGCCAACGTCCTGACTTTC.

This clonotype came up many times. This chain links TRBV7-6 with TRBJ2-1; D unresolved. With 8 bases removed from V and 5 bases from J, the gap between germline ends came to 13 bases. The germline V gene has CDR1 SGHVS and CDR2 FNYEAQ. This CDR3 region has 13 residues. For the CDR3, the DNA is TGTGCCAGCTCCCCGGCTGGGGACAATGAGCAGTTCTTC. Its translation: CASSPAGDNEQFF. Using reference TRBV7-6 and TRBJ2-1 for the parts outside the CDR3, the full variable domain is GAGVSQSPRYKVTKRGQDVALRCDPISGHVSLYWYRQALGQGPEFLTYFNYEAQQDKSGLPNDRFSAERPEGSISTLTIQRTEQRDSAMYRCASSPAGDNEQFFGPGTRLTVL.

The V and J genes are TRBV5-6 and TRBJ2-1, with D possibly matching TRBD2 (5 bases). Germline assignment: CDR1 SGHDT and CDR2 YYEEEE. The CDR3 sequence is 15 residues long. Trimming took 4 bases from V and 8 from J, leaving 19 bases between them. The CDR3 is CASSLLELFGHEQFF. The DNA of the CDR3 is TGTGCCAGCAGCCTACTAGAGTTGTTCGGTCATGAGCAGTTCTTC. The variable domain in full, with the rest retrieved from reference TRBV5-6 and TRBJ2-1, is DAGVTQSPTHLIKTRGQQVTLRCSPKSGHDTVSWYQQALGQGPQFIFQYYEEEERQRGNFPDRFSGHQFPNYSSELNVNALLLGDSALYLCASSLLELFGHEQFFGPGTRLTVL.

This clonotype is classed as medium-sized. This chain uses TRBV5-1 with TRBJ2-7, with 8 bases identical to TRBD1. Germline V gives CDR1 SGHRS, CDR2 YFSETQ. J was trimmed by 3 bases and V by 6 bases; bases with no gene match: 5. The CDR3 spans 13 residues. In DNA form, the CDR3 reads TGCGCCAGCAACTCAGGGGGCTTCTACGAGCAGTACTTC. It encodes CASNSGGFYEQYF.

The chain uses TRBV3-1 and TRBJ1-4, with 11 bases matching TRBD1. The J segment lost 6 bases and the V segment lost 4 bases, leaving 4 bases of the junction unmatched. The CDR3 runs to 15 residues. Germline CDR1 is LGHDT and CDR2 is YNNKEL (reference sequence). CDR3 DNA: TGTGCCAGCAGCCGAAAGGGACAGGGGGATGAAAAACTGTTTTTT. It yields the protein CASSRKGQGDEKLFF.

Many counts were recorded for this clonotype. The chain joins TRBV3-1 to TRBJ1-2; no reliable D call. Germline V gene lookup returns CDR1 LGHDT and CDR2 YNNKEL (reference sequence). V was cut by 3 bases and J by 4 bases, with 9 bases left in between. CDR3 length equals 13 residues. The CDR3 spells CASSQGAGYGYTF. The CDR3 DNA sequence: TGTGCCAGCAGCCAGGGAGCGGGCTATGGCTACACCTTC.

By its share, this clonotype is medium-sized. V gene TRBV3-1 combines with J gene TRBJ2-5, with D uncertain. The CDR3 extends over 11 amino acids. Trimming pared 0 bases from V and 4 bases from J, leaving 0 bases between. Germline lookup yields CDR1 LGHDT and CDR2 YNNKEL (reference sequence). CDR3 in amino acids: CASSQEETQYF. Here the CDR3 DNA reads TGTGCCAGCAGCCAAGAAGAGACCCAGTACTTC.

The chain recombines TRBV12-3 or TRBV12-4 with TRBJ1-2, with D possibly being TRBD1 (5 bases). Trimming took 3 bases from V and 2 from J, leaving 7 bases between them. The CDR3 contains 13 residues. CDR3 loop: CASSFQGNYGYTF. As DNA, the CDR3 is TGTGCCAGCAGTTTTCAGGGAAACTATGGCTACACCTTC.

By sample share, this clonotype is medium-sized. The rearrangement joins TRBV6-1 to TRBJ2-3; weak D call: TRBD2 (5 bases). Germline CDR1 reads MNHNS; CDR2 reads SASEGT. The CDR3 is 15 residues long. V was clipped by 8 bases and J by 8 bases, with 23 bases between them. The CDR3 DNA reads as TGTGCCAGCGAGAGAAAGGACTCGGTCTGGGGTACGCAGTATTTT. This gives the protein CASERKDSVWGTQYF.

The table lists this clonotype with many counts. This sequence joins TRBV28 and TRBJ2-7; 9 bases match TRBD2. With 6 bases clipped from V and 6 bases from J, the junction kept 9 bases outside the gene matches. The CDR3 runs 14 residues. Germline V CDR1 and CDR2: MDHEN, SYDVKM. The CDR3 coding sequence is TGTGCCAGCAGCCGTAGCGGGAGTGTCCGCGAGCAGTACTTC. Protein: CASSRSGSVREQYF.

This clonotype was seen more than once but under ten times. The rearrangement joins TRBV6-2 or TRBV6-3 to TRBJ2-1; D is unclear. V lost 5 bases to trimming and J lost 7 bases, with 6 bases between them. This CDR3 has 11 amino acids. CDR1 is MNHEY and CDR2 is SVGEGT in the germline V gene. CDR3 DNA: TGTGCCAGCAGTCGGTTTAATGAGCAGTTCTTC. It translates to CASSRFNEQFF.

By share of the sample, this clonotype is medium-sized (0.01 to 0.1%). This sequence joins TRBV7-2 and TRBJ2-3; TRBD2 aligns across 8 bases. The V segment lost 4 bases and the J segment 0 bases; nucleotides outside the gene matches: 0. The CDR3 contains 14 residues. Germline V gene data show CDR1 as SGHTA and CDR2 as FQGNSA. CDR3 in DNA: TGTGCCAGCAGCTCTAGCGGGAGCACAGATACGCAGTATTTT. This translates into CASSSSGSTDTQYF.

This clonotype occurred many times. This chain joins TRBV24-1 and TRBJ2-5, with unresolved D. The V end lost 4 bases, the J end lost 5 bases, and 13 bases lay between the germline ends. The CDR3 runs to 14 residues. Germline CDR1 and CDR2: KGHDR and SFDVKD. The chain's CDR3 is CATSEAEPTETQYF. DNA of the CDR3: TGTGCCACCAGTGAGGCGGAACCTACGGAGACCCAGTACTTC.

This clonotype showed up many times. V and J are TRBV28 and TRBJ2-1; 8 nucleotides line up with TRBD1. Germline V gene lookup returns CDR1 MDHEN and CDR2 SYDVKM. CDR3 length: 14 amino acids. Trimming at V came to 5 bases and at J to 6 bases, leaving 6 bases not matched to a gene. The CDR3 reads CASSGRGPLNEQFF. The CDR3 nucleotides are TGTGCCAGCAGTGGCAGGGGGCCTCTCAATGAGCAGTTCTTC.

This clonotype showed up many times. Here the CDR3 DNA reads TGTGCCAGCAGTCTGGAGGCTTCCTACAATGAGCAGTTCTTC. Its translation: CASSLEASYNEQFF. The rearrangement uses TRBV6-4 and TRBJ2-1; tentative D call: TRBD2 (5 bases). CDR1 and CDR2 from the germline V gene are MRHNA and SNTAGT. The ends were cut back, 5 bases at V and 1 base at J, with 9 bases in the middle. The CDR3 sequence is 14 residues long.

This clonotype rates as medium-sized. The chain joins TRBV29-1 to TRBJ2-7; 11 bases align to TRBD2. The CDR3 is 12 amino acids. The V and J ends lost 5 bases and 7 bases, in that order; junction bases with no gene match: 4. CDR1 and CDR2 (germline): SQVTM, ANQGSEA. The CDR3, as DNA: TGCAGCGTTCAACTAGCGGGAGTGGAGCAGTACTTC. The encoded protein is CSVQLAGVEQYF.